The 18 T cell receptor beta chains below come from one sample, sequenced in a study of T-cell reconstitution after alpha-beta-depleted transplantation in children. Construction of the TCRbeta library involved unique molecular identifiers. Via MiXCR, TCRdb re-called the PCR reads, giving one row per CDR3 protein. The sample contains around 370,000 distinct CDR3 sequences, about a tenth of which appear only once. Sequences were derived from PBMCs from the stem cell graft donor, sampled from the stem cell graft. These receptors all stem from a human donor who donated a stem cell graft to a child with acute lymphoblastic leukemia.

This clonotype was recorded many times. The chain links TRBV5-1 to TRBJ2-2; D remains unclear. Germline lookup yields CDR1 SGHRS and CDR2 YFSETQ. Between the trimmed V and J ends, which lost 5 bases and 7 bases, there was a span of 9 bases. The length of the CDR3 is 12 residues. The CDR3 bases are TGCGCCAGCAGACGGGTCATCGGGGAGCTGTTTTTT. Translating it yields CASRRVIGELFF.

CDR3 sequence reads: CASKGDSPLHF. The DNA of the CDR3 is TGTGCCAGCAAGGGGGATTCACCCCTCCACTTT. The V gene is TRBV2, the J gene TRBJ1-6; D might be TRBD1 (6 bases). Trimming removed 7 bases from V and 8 bases from J, with 6 bases in between. Germline values: CDR1 SNHLY, CDR2 FYNNEI. The CDR3 totals 11 residues. Full variable domain (missing parts from reference TRBV2 and TRBJ1-6): EPEVTQTPSHQVTQMGQEVILRCVPISNHLYFYWYRQILGQKVEFLVSFYNNEISEKSEIFDDQFSVERPDGSNFTLKIRSTKLEDSAMYFCASKGDSPLHFGNGTRLTVT.

In its sample, this clonotype was seen a few times. Here the CDR3 DNA reads TGCAGCGTTGAGCTGGCCCGCGAGCAGTTCTTC. Encoded protein: CSVELAREQFF. The rearrangement links TRBV29-1 to TRBJ2-1, with D hard to call. The V gene's germline CDR1 is SQVTM and CDR2 ANQGSEA. Trimming cost V 3 bases and J 10 bases, with 10 bases left between them. The CDR3 totals 11 residues.

The J gene is TRBJ2-2, the V gene TRBV3-1; D not certain. CDR3 length: 18 residues. Germline CDR1 is LGHDT and CDR2 is YNNKEL (reference sequence). V lost 0 bases to trimming and J lost 0 bases, with 14 bases between them. CDR3 sequence: CASSQDRTGSANTGELFF. The CDR3 nucleotides are TGTGCCAGCAGCCAAGATCGAACCGGGTCCGCGAACACCGGGGAGCTGTTTTTT.

The sample holds a few counts of this clonotype. The chain is built from TRBV5-1 and TRBJ2-1; 9 bases are a match to TRBD1. Germline V CDR1 and CDR2: SGHRS, YFSETQ. After removal of 0 bases from V and 15 bases from J, the junction contained 7 bases not matched to a gene. The CDR3 length is 13 residues. CDR3 protein: CASSLVPGQGPFF. CDR3 sequence (DNA): TGCGCCAGCAGCTTGGTTCCCGGACAGGGGCCGTTCTTC.

V and J are TRBV4-1 and TRBJ1-1; D is possibly TRBD1 (5 bases). V gave up 4 bases and J gave up 6 bases, with 15 bases separating them. The germline gives CDR1 MGHRA, CDR2 YSYEKL. The CDR3 consists of 14 residues. Here the CDR3 DNA reads TGCGCCAGCAGCCGGCGCGGGGGTGGCTCTGAAGCTTTCTTT. Translation gives CASSRRGGGSEAFF.

This chain uses TRBV20-1 with TRBJ2-5, with D possibly being TRBD2 (5 bases). Germline lookup yields CDR1 DFQATT and CDR2 SNEGSKA (reference sequence). Trimming pared 3 bases from V and 3 bases from J, leaving 8 bases between. This CDR3 region has 12 residues. The CDR3 loop is CSASPAEETQYF. The CDR3 nucleotides are TGCAGTGCTAGTCCAGCGGAAGAGACCCAGTACTTC.

The chain employs TRBV27 and TRBJ2-7, with a possible D match to TRBD1 (6 bases). V was clipped by 1 base and J by 3 bases, with 22 bases between them. The CDR3 runs to 18 residues. Looked up from germline, CDR1 is MNHEY and CDR2 is SMNVEV (reference sequence). This CDR3 is CASSLWGISTGKNYEQYF. The CDR3 DNA sequence: TGTGCCAGCAGTTTATGGGGGATTAGTACAGGGAAAAACTACGAGCAGTACTTC.

This clonotype turned up a few times. The chain uses TRBV5-1 and TRBJ2-7, with TRBD1 matching over 10 bases. V shed 2 bases and J 3 bases; nucleotides not matched to a gene: 5. In germline, CDR1 is SGHRS, CDR2 YFSETQ. The CDR3 has 15 residues. The CDR3 coding sequence is TGCGCCAGCAGCTTTACGGGACAGGGGAGCTACGAGCAGTACTTC. This encodes CASSFTGQGSYEQYF.

This clonotype was observed a handful of times. J is TRBJ2-7 and V is TRBV11-2; perhaps TRBD1 as D (5 bases). The germline V and J ends were trimmed by 3 bases and 12 bases, with 12 bases remaining between them. Looked up from germline, CDR1 is SGHAT and CDR2 is FQNNGV. This CDR3 has 11 amino acids. In DNA form, the CDR3 reads TGTGCCAGCAGCTTGCAGGGCTCGGCGTACTTC. Protein sequence: CASSLQGSAYF. The variable domain in full, with the rest retrieved from reference TRBV11-2 and TRBJ2-7, is EAGVAQSPRYKIIEKRQSVAFWCNPISGHATLYWYQQILGQGPKLLIQFQNNGVVDDSQLPKDRFSAERLKGVDSTLKIQPAKLEDSAVYLCASSLQGSAYFGPGTRLTVT.

This chain uses TRBV4-1 with TRBJ2-7; D gene ambiguous. V was shortened by 1 base and J by 3 bases, with 16 bases between the two germline ends. This CDR3 contains 16 residues. Germline values: CDR1 MGHRA, CDR2 YSYEKL. DNA of the CDR3: TGCGCCAGCAGCCAAGTTGGGCCCCCGAGCCTCTACGAGCAGTACTTC. It codes for CASSQVGPPSLYEQYF.

This clonotype was observed a few times. The germline gene is not matched at one end of the junction; a read error may be the cause. The J gene is TRBJ2-1, the V gene TRBV7-7; D possibly corresponds to TRBD2 (6 bases). Germline V gives CDR1 SSHAT, CDR2 FNYEAQ (reference sequence). CDR3 length: 16 amino acids. CDR3 in DNA: TGTGCTAGCAGCCCGCGGGTAGGGGAGGTTTACAATGAGCAGTTCTTC. This sequence encodes CASSPRVGEVYNEQFF.

This clonotype was detected a few times. The chain employs TRBV7-2 and TRBJ2-7; no clear D gene. This CDR3 is 13 amino acids long. Looked up from germline, CDR1 is SGHTA and CDR2 is FQGNSA. With 5 bases removed from V and 8 bases from J, the gap between germline ends came to 16 bases. The CDR3 here is CASSLALNPQQYF. The CDR3 region has the DNA TGTGCCAGCAGCCTCGCGCTCAACCCTCAGCAGTACTTC.

This clonotype was seen ten or more times. The chain is built from TRBV25-1 and TRBJ2-1; 9 bases agree with TRBD2. CDR1 and CDR2 from the germline V gene are MGHDK and SYGVNS. The J segment lost 3 bases and the V segment lost 2 bases, leaving 5 bases of the junction unmatched. The CDR3 is 16 amino acids. The CDR3 DNA follows: TGTGCCAGCAGTGAAAGAGCGGGAGGCATCTACAATGAGCAGTTCTTC. Protein sequence: CASSERAGGIYNEQFF.

Ten or more counts support this clonotype. The CDR3 coding sequence is TGCGCCAGCAGCTTGGAACTTCCGAACACTGAAGCTTTCTTT. This codes for CASSLELPNTEAFF. The V gene is TRBV5-1, the J gene TRBJ1-1; D call uncertain. This CDR3 has 14 amino acids. Germline loops: CDR1 SGHRS, CDR2 YFSETQ. Trimming pared 0 bases from V and 1 base from J, leaving 7 bases between.

Only a few counts were recorded for this clonotype. This rearrangement joins TRBV5-1 to TRBJ2-7; 9 bases map to TRBD1. Germline CDR1 is SGHRS and CDR2 is YFSETQ. The CDR3 consists of 16 residues. J gave up 7 bases and V 4 bases, and 15 bases lay outside the gene matches. The CDR3 spells CASSELGTGLRGEQYF. The CDR3 DNA follows: TGCGCCAGCAGCGAACTGGGGACAGGGCTAAGGGGGGAGCAGTACTTC.

This clonotype was counted at least ten times. The chain has TRBV3-1 and TRBJ2-6; D gene ambiguous. Trimming stripped 0 bases from V and 1 base from J, with 1 base between. From germline, CDR1 is LGHDT and CDR2 YNNKEL (reference sequence). CDR3 length equals 14 residues. The CDR3 DNA reads as TGTGCCAGCAGCCAAGATTCTGGGGCCAACGTCCTGACTTTC. Its protein product is CASSQDSGANVLTF.

This clonotype was seen a few times. J is TRBJ1-2 and V is TRBV10-3, with 10 bases fitting TRBD1. V shed 5 bases and J 4 bases; nucleotides not matched to a gene: 7. CDR1 is ENHRY, CDR2 SYGVKD, per germline. The length of the CDR3 is 15 residues. The CDR3 region is CAISFDRGRTYGYTF. CDR3 bases: TGTGCCATCAGTTTCGACAGGGGGCGGACCTATGGCTACACCTTC.